A single sample gave rise to the 22 T cell receptor beta chains below, sequenced in a study of beta chain features in type 1 diabetes. Their antigens are not known. Overall study findings and caveats: Among patients with Type 1 diabetes, TCRB CDR3s were moderately but significantly shorter in every one of the four CD4+ subsets.

Expressed TCRB transcripts were sequenced after all isolated RNA was converted to cDNA. Using immunoSEQ multiplex PCR, the repertoire was profiled, and TCRdb retains in-frame clones only, with some absent. The table includes some 350,000 clones, around 10% detected once. Specimen: central memory CD4+ T cells from blood. The receptors stem from a man aged 25-45 years with type 1 diabetes.

The CDR3 DNA reads TGTGCCAGCACCCGAGTGAGTAACTCCTACGAGCAGTACTTC. It yields the protein CASTRVSNSYEQYF. The genes are TRBV6-1 and TRBJ2-7, with D unclear. V dropped 7 bases and J dropped 0 bases, with 13 bases sitting between them. The CDR3 has 14 amino acids. CDR1 and CDR2 from the germline V gene are MNHNS and SASEGT.

The chain combines TRBV7-8 with TRBJ1-5, with D unclear. The CDR3 sequence is 13 residues long. V gave up 1 base and J gave up 7 bases, with 8 bases separating them. Germline V gene data show CDR1 as SGHVS and CDR2 as FQNEAQ. The CDR3 sequence is CASSLGSGQPQHF. The CDR3 nucleotides are TGTGCCAGCAGCTTAGGGTCGGGACAGCCCCAGCATTTT. The whole variable domain, remainder taken from reference TRBV7-8 and TRBJ1-5, is GAGVSQSPRYKVAKRGQDVALRCDPISGHVSLFWYQQALGQGPEFLTYFQNEAQLDKSGLPSDRFFAERPEGSVSTLKIQRTQQEDSAVYLCASSLGSGQPQHFGDGTRLSIL.

This clone was seen ten or more times. The chain employs TRBV19 and TRBJ2-2; tentative D call: TRBD2 (5 bases). The CDR3 covers 13 residues. The V and J ends lost 6 bases and 3 bases respectively, with 8 bases between them. Looked up from germline, CDR1 is LNHDA and CDR2 is SQIVND (reference sequence). CDR3 DNA sequence: TGTGCCAGTAGCCCTAGCCACACCGGGGAGCTGTTTTTT. Translation: CASSPSHTGELFF.

There are a few counts of this clone. Germline is not matched at one junction end, which may reflect a read error. The gene calls are TRBV10-2 and TRBJ2-3, with D possibly TRBD1 on 8 matching bases. The germline gives CDR1 WSHSY, CDR2 SAAADI. This CDR3 is built from 14 residues. The CDR3 here is CAISGTGTTDTQYF. The CDR3 region has the DNA TGTGCCATCAGCGGGACAGGCACCACAGATACGCAGTATTTT.

This chain links TRBV4-1 with TRBJ1-1; a possible D gene is TRBD1 (6 bases). V was clipped by 0 bases and J by 6 bases, with 14 bases between them. The CDR3 sequence is 15 residues long. The germline V gene encodes CDR1 MGHRA and CDR2 YSYEKL. CDR3 nucleotide sequence: TGCGCCAGCAGCCAAGAATCGGGGGCGTTCCCTGAAGCTTTCTTT. The encoded protein is CASSQESGAFPEAFF.

The CDR3 here is CSGLAGTVNEQFF. The CDR3 DNA sequence: TGCAGCGGACTAGCGGGAACCGTCAATGAGCAGTTCTTC. The V gene is TRBV29-1, the J gene TRBJ2-1, with TRBD2 matching over 11 bases. Germline V gene data show CDR1 as SQVTM and CDR2 as ANQGSEA. V dropped 7 bases and J dropped 6; count of bases not matched to a gene: 5. The CDR3 length is 13 residues.

The V call is TRBV28, the J call TRBJ2-7, with 13 nucleotides matching TRBD2. The J segment lost 4 bases and the V segment lost 2 bases, leaving 5 bases of the junction unmatched. This CDR3 has 16 amino acids. The germline V gene has CDR1 MDHEN and CDR2 SYDVKM. In DNA, the CDR3 is TGTGCCAGCAGTTTAACCGGACTAGCGGGAGTATACGAGCAGTACTTC. Translating it yields CASSLTGLAGVYEQYF. The entire variable domain, with the rest obtained from reference TRBV28 and TRBJ2-7, is as follows: DVKVTQSSRYLVKRTGEKVFLECVQDMDHENMFWYRQDPGLGLRLIYFSYDVKMKEKGDIPEGYSVSREKKERFSLILESASTNQTSMYLCASSLTGLAGVYEQYFGPGTRLTVT.

The chain uses TRBV4-2 and TRBJ1-5, with a weak D call TRBD1 (5 bases). The CDR3 covers 15 residues. V was trimmed by 0 bases and J by 4 bases, leaving 10 bases between them. The V gene's germline CDR1 is LGHNA and CDR2 YNFKEQ. CDR3 region: CASSQDPGPNQPQHF. In DNA form, the CDR3 reads TGTGCCAGCAGCCAAGACCCGGGGCCTAATCAGCCCCAGCATTTT.

V is TRBV19 and J is TRBJ1-5, with a tentative D call TRBD1 (5 bases). CDR3 length: 13 residues. V lost 8 bases and J 6 bases, leaving 14 bases between the germline ends. Germline assignment: CDR1 LNHDA and CDR2 SQIVND (reference sequence). The CDR3 nucleotides are TGTGCCAGTTTTTTTCAGGGCAGTCAGCCCCAGCATTTT. As protein: CASFFQGSQPQHF.

CDR3 DNA sequence: TGTGCCAGCAGTGATTTGGGGTCAGATACGCAGTATTTT. This gives the protein CASSDLGSDTQYF. The chain joins TRBV2 to TRBJ2-3, with unresolved D. This CDR3 comprises 13 residues. The V end lost 3 bases, the J end lost 4 bases, and 8 bases lay between the germline ends. CDR1 and CDR2 (germline): SNHLY, FYNNEI.

This clone came up a few times. The rearrangement uses TRBV7-9 and TRBJ1-3; D possibly corresponds to TRBD1 (6 bases). This CDR3 spans 13 amino acids. CDR1 is SEHNR, CDR2 FQNEAQ, per germline (reference sequence). The V end lost 5 bases, the J end lost 4 bases, and 9 bases lay between the germline ends. CDR3 in amino acids: CASSRDTGNTIYF. CDR3 nucleotides: TGTGCCAGCAGCAGGGACACCGGAAACACCATATATTTT.

The rearrangement joins TRBV11-2 to TRBJ1-1, with D uncertain. Germline V gene data show CDR1 as SGHAT and CDR2 as FQNNGV. The CDR3 is 13 residues long. Between the trimmed V and J ends, which lost 5 bases and 5 bases, there was a span of 12 bases. CDR3 residues: CASSQEIRTEAFF. CDR3 DNA: TGTGCCAGCAGCCAAGAGATTAGGACTGAAGCTTTCTTT.

This clone occurred a few times. This chain links TRBV6-6 with TRBJ1-5; 7 positions agree with TRBD1. Trimming cost V 1 base and J 3 bases; bases outside gene matches: 6. The germline V gene has CDR1 MNHNY and CDR2 SVGAGI (reference sequence). The CDR3 length is 16 residues. The CDR3 reads CASSYYGQEPNQPQHF. The CDR3 DNA sequence: TGTGCCAGCAGTTACTATGGACAGGAGCCCAATCAGCCCCAGCATTTT.

The chain combines TRBV7-2 with TRBJ1-3; D gene unclear. V was pared by 4 bases and J by 4 bases, with 14 bases between. CDR3 size: 15 residues. CDR1 SGHTA and CDR2 FQGNSA come from the germline V gene. The chain's CDR3 is CASSSQTLKGNTIYF. The CDR3 DNA sequence: TGTGCCAGCAGCTCCCAGACCTTGAAGGGAAACACCATATATTTT.

This clone was picked up a small number of times. The germline gene is not matched at one end of the junction; a read error may be the cause. This rearrangement joins TRBV10-3 to TRBJ1-1; no definite D call. The CDR3 runs 12 residues. The germline gives CDR1 ENHRY, CDR2 SYGVKD. This chain's CDR3 is CASSEPSPGAFF. The CDR3 DNA follows: TGTGCCAGCAGTGAACCTAGTCCCGGAGCTTTCTTT.

This sequence joins TRBV7-3 and TRBJ2-3; D not resolved. Trimming left V 4 bases short and J 6 bases short, with 8 bases between. The length of the CDR3 is 12 residues. Germline CDR1 reads SGHTA; CDR2 reads FQGTGA. The CDR3 sequence is CASSSPGDTQYF. The CDR3 DNA reads TGTGCCAGCAGCTCCCCCGGGGATACGCAGTATTTT.

The V and J genes are TRBV2 and TRBJ2-7; D might be TRBD2 (6 bases). Germline V lookup: CDR1 SNHLY, CDR2 FYNNEI. Trimming took 6 bases from V and 3 from J, leaving 18 bases between them. This CDR3 comprises 15 residues. The CDR3 loop reads CASRGGQRPIYEQYF. The CDR3 coding sequence is TGTGCCAGCAGAGGAGGGCAGCGCCCAATCTACGAGCAGTACTTC.

V is TRBV7-9 and J is TRBJ1-4; D remains ambiguous. CDR3 length: 14 residues. Germline CDR1 SEHNR, CDR2 FQNEAQ (reference sequence). V lost 5 bases and J 4 bases, leaving 11 bases between the germline ends. The CDR3 spells CASSPKTSNEKLFF. The CDR3 DNA sequence: TGTGCCAGCAGCCCTAAGACTAGTAATGAAAAACTGTTTTTT.

This clone was recorded at least ten times. The chain is built from TRBV5-1 and TRBJ2-1, with D unclear. The V gene lost 4 bases and the J gene lost 8 bases, with 13 bases spanning the gap. The length of the CDR3 is 13 residues. Germline loops: CDR1 SGHRS, CDR2 YFSETQ. CDR3 nucleotides: TGCGCCAGCAGCCGGCTGGACGTTGATGAGCAGTTCTTC. Its translation is CASSRLDVDEQFF. Variable domain in full (rest from reference TRBV5-1 and TRBJ2-1): KAGVTQTPRYLIKTRGQQVTLSCSPISGHRSVSWYQQTPGQGLQFLFEYFSETQRNKGNFPGRFSGRQFSNSRSEMNVSTLELGDSALYLCASSRLDVDEQFFGPGTRLTVL.

The chain links TRBV6-1 to TRBJ1-5; 8 bases line up with TRBD1. CDR3 length: 13 residues. V was pared by 7 bases and J by 5 bases, with 4 bases of the junction left unmatched. Germline V lookup: CDR1 MNHNS, CDR2 SASEGT. Here the CDR3 DNA reads TGTGCCAGCACCGGGACAGGAGATCAGCCCCAGCATTTT. Translation: CASTGTGDQPQHF.

V and J are TRBV5-1 and TRBJ2-7; either TRBD1 or TRBD2 may fit D (5 bases each). Trimming cost V 0 bases and J 8 bases, with 9 bases left between them. Germline CDR1 reads SGHRS; CDR2 reads YFSETQ. The CDR3 runs 12 residues. CDR3 DNA: TGCGCCAGCAGCTTGGGAGAGGGGCAGCAGTACTTC. Translation: CASSLGEGQQYF.

This clone occurred a few times. Other nucleotide sequences in the sample specify the same CDR3. The V call is TRBV6-5, the J call TRBJ2-7; no clear D. In germline, CDR1 is MNHEY, CDR2 SVGAGI. The germline V and J ends were trimmed by 5 bases and 4 bases, with 6 bases remaining between them. The CDR3 loop spans 11 amino acids. The DNA for the CDR3 is TGTGCCAGCAGTGAAGGGTACGAGCAGTACTTC. Its protein is CASSEGYEQYF.